This T cell receptor beta chain was sequenced for a study of T cells in Graves' hyperthyroidism and ophthalmopathy. The investigators amplified TCR beta CDR3 regions from RNA transcripts. A first-round RT-PCR of the TCR CDR3 used the HTBI primer set. TCRdb used MiXCR to reprocess the multiplex PCR reads, holding one entry per CDR3 protein. The table records hundreds of thousands of distinct CDR3 sequences, about a sixth of them present only once. Germline CDR1 and CDR2: LNHNV and YYDKDF (reference sequence). The trim removed 0 bases at V and 5 bases at J, leaving 10 bases unmatched. This CDR3 comprises 18 residues.

Sample: blood. This TCR came from a woman aged 18 to 35 with Graves' ophthalmopathy. This chain links TRBV15 with TRBJ1-3; 10 nucleotides line up with TRBD1. CDR3 bases: TGTGCCACCAGCAGAGATGAACGGGACAGGGGTTACCGAAACACCATATATTTT. It translates to CATSRDERDRGYRNTIYF.